This TCR beta chain was sequenced during a study of beta chain features in type 1 diabetes. Findings and limits, study-wide: Cells with high TCR expression could be over-represented when cDNA is sequenced. Across all four CD4+ subsets, people with type 1 diabetes showed modestly shorter TCRB CDR3s. Within patients, naive, central memory and Treg TCRB repertoires seemed more similar than within healthy donors.

Investigators reverse transcribed all isolated RNA, so they sequenced expressed TCRB transcripts. Approximately 3.5 million reads, on average, came from each naive, central memory and regulatory T cell sample. The table came from immunoSEQ multiplex PCR; TCRdb's copy has only in-frame clones and leaves some out. The profile shows some 350,000 clones, around 10% of them singletons. The CDR3 length is 13 residues. V lost 6 bases and J 4 bases, leaving 10 bases between the germline ends. Germline CDR1 is MNHEY and CDR2 is SMNVEV (reference sequence). Each of the sorted populations had a purity greater than 95%. Turning to this clone: Its specificity is not known.

The TCR was taken from a man aged 30 to 45 with type 1 diabetes. Sequencing was carried out using central memory CD4+ T cells from blood. The chain has TRBV27 and TRBJ1-5; a weak D match, TRBD1 (5 bases). The CDR3 protein is CASRGPRNQPQHF. DNA of the CDR3: TGTGCCAGCAGGGGGCCCAGGAATCAGCCCCAGCATTTT.